This T cell receptor beta chain was captured by sequencing in a study of T-cell reconstitution after alpha-beta-depleted transplantation in children. Concerning this clonotype: What it binds is not known.

Whole-study findings and limits: Newly made T cells mostly supplied T-cell counts and diversity one year after transplant. Alpha-beta T cells about two months after transplant reportedly derived from several hundred expanded graft clones.

The TCRbeta library was prepared with unique molecular identifiers. Each CDR3 protein is one row after TCRdb ran MiXCR on the PCR reads. There are 95,000 to 150,000 distinct CDR3 sequences in the sample; roughly 23% occur only once, and over 9.5% lies in the top ten. This CDR3 has 13 residues. Germline V lookup: CDR1 SEHNR, CDR2 FQNEAQ (reference sequence). V lost 6 bases to trimming and J lost 2 bases, with 11 bases between them. The receptor comes from a male patient between 2 and 10 years old who had a stem cell transplant for chronic granulomatous disease, so the T cells may come from the graft donor. V is TRBV7-9 and J is TRBJ2-7, with unresolved D. The sequenced sample was PBMCs, mostly from graft donor cells, obtained 180 days after TCRalphabeta/CD19-depleted stem cell transplant. The CDR3 DNA reads TGTGCCAGCAGTAATATGGACCCCTACGAGCAGTACTTC. Protein: CASSNMDPYEQYF.